A single sample is the source of the 18 T cell receptor beta chains below, sequenced in a study of blood T cells in healthy people across ages. A second PCR of 7 to 11 cycles used a sample-barcoded 5' primer and a J-beta primer mix. TCRdb passed the 5' RACE reads through MiXCR, listing each CDR3 protein once. The table shows hundreds of thousands of distinct CDR3 sequences, with roughly two fifths occurring only once. The material sequenced was blood. The receptor set was obtained from an older woman in good health.

This clonotype showed up many times. This chain connects TRBV29-1 to TRBJ2-5; D is tentatively TRBD1 or TRBD2 (5 bases each). Per the germline V gene, CDR1 is SQVTM and CDR2 is ANQGSEA. CDR3 length: 14 amino acids. Trimming removed 4 bases at V and 1 base at J, with 13 bases between. CDR3 nucleotides: TGCAGCGTTGGGGTTAGGGGACCCCAAGAGACCCAGTACTTC. Its translation: CSVGVRGPQETQYF.

The V gene is TRBV6-1, the J gene TRBJ2-5; D gene unclear. Germline V gene lookup returns CDR1 MNHNS and CDR2 SASEGT. V was shortened by 5 bases and J by 1 base, with 8 bases between the two germline ends. This CDR3 region has 13 residues. The CDR3 is CASSPQSQETQYF. For the CDR3, the DNA is TGTGCCAGCAGTCCTCAATCCCAAGAGACCCAGTACTTC.

The chain couples TRBV27 to TRBJ2-5; 15 positions match TRBD2. In germline, CDR1 is MNHEY, CDR2 SMNVEV (reference sequence). The ends lost 4 bases at V and 11 bases at J; junction bases unmatched: 14. This CDR3 spans 17 amino acids. The chain's CDR3 is CASSSRTSGRAFNEQYF. The CDR3 DNA is TGTGCCAGCAGTTCCCGGACTAGCGGGAGGGCCTTCAATGAGCAGTACTTC.

The chain couples TRBV15 to TRBJ1-2, with TRBD1 as a possible D gene (5 bases). The CDR3 consists of 15 residues. V lost 4 bases and J 0 bases, leaving 12 bases between the germline ends. Germline V lookup: CDR1 LNHNV, CDR2 YYDKDF (reference sequence). This CDR3 reads CATSTTTEANYGYTF. The CDR3 DNA is TGTGCCACCAGCACGACGACAGAAGCTAACTATGGCTACACCTTC.

Concerning this clonotype itself: A much more abundant neighbour one base away suggests this may be a read error. V and J are TRBV12-3 or TRBV12-4 and TRBJ2-7; 9 positions agree with TRBD1. The CDR3 is 15 residues long. After removal of 5 bases from V and 2 bases from J, the junction contained 7 bases not matched to a gene. The CDR3 DNA is TGTGCCAGCAGTCCAGTGGGACAGGGAACCTACGAGCAGTACTTC. Amino acid sequence: CASSPVGQGTYEQYF.

The chain carries TRBV20-1 and TRBJ2-7; the match to TRBD2 covers 10 bases. The length of the CDR3 is 14 residues. CDR1 and CDR2 (germline): DFQATT, SNEGSKA (reference sequence). With V trimmed by 0 bases and J by 3 bases, 2 bases remained unmatched. For the CDR3, the DNA is TGCAGTGCTAGAGATCTAGCGGGAGTCTACGAGCAGTACTTC. Residues: CSARDLAGVYEQYF.

Of note for this clonotype: An end of the junction does not agree with germline; a read error may underlie this. The chain recombines TRBV6-5 with TRBJ2-4, with D unresolved. The end of the DNA fits TRBJ2-5 better, so the J call may be wrong. CDR1 and CDR2 from the germline V gene are MNHEY and SVGAGI. CDR3 length equals 14 residues. This CDR3 is CASSDSRLQETQYF. In DNA form, the CDR3 reads TGTGCCAGCAGTGACTCGAGGTTACAAGAGACCCAGTACTTC.

V usage is TRBV29-1 and J usage is TRBJ2-7, with 7 bases matching TRBD1. With 2 bases clipped from V and 7 bases from J, the junction kept 11 bases outside the gene matches. CDR1 and CDR2 (germline): SQVTM, ANQGSEA. CDR3 length equals 14 residues. CDR3: CSVETRGHYNEQYF. The CDR3 coding sequence is TGCAGCGTTGAAACTAGGGGGCACTACAATGAGCAGTACTTC.

The chain recombines TRBV3-1 with TRBJ2-7; 9 bases line up with TRBD2. This CDR3 has 17 amino acids. CDR1 and CDR2 from the germline V gene are LGHDT and YNNKEL (reference sequence). The junction had 12 bases not matched to a gene; V was cut back by 0 bases and J by 6 bases. CDR3 region: CASSQDRRLAGTPEQYF. Written as DNA, the CDR3 is TGTGCCAGCAGCCAAGACAGGCGTCTAGCGGGGACTCCCGAGCAGTACTTC.

The chain links TRBV20-1 to TRBJ2-1, with a weak D call TRBD2 (6 bases). The V end lost 3 bases, the J end lost 7 bases, and 13 bases lay between the germline ends. Per germline, CDR1 DFQATT and CDR2 SNEGSKA (reference sequence). This CDR3 is built from 13 residues. In nucleotides, the CDR3 is TGCAGTGCTAGCGGGAGCCAGGTTAATGAGCAGTTCTTC. It specifies CSASGSQVNEQFF.

The chain links TRBV7-3 to TRBJ2-5, with D maybe TRBD2 (5 bases). Germline loops: CDR1 SGHTA, CDR2 FQGTGA. The germline V and J ends were trimmed by 5 bases and 5 bases, with 24 bases remaining between them. The length of the CDR3 is 17 residues. This CDR3 reads CASSPTVGAFELETQYF. The CDR3 DNA sequence: TGTGCCAGCAGCCCCACGGTGGGAGCGTTTGAGCTCGAGACCCAGTACTTC. Using reference TRBV7-3 and TRBJ2-5 for the parts outside the CDR3, the full variable domain is GAGVSQTPSNKVTEKGKYVELRCDPISGHTALYWYRQSLGQGPEFLIYFQGTGAADDSGLPNDRFFAVRPEGSVSTLKIQRTERGDSAVYLCASSPTVGAFELETQYFGPGTRLLVL.

This clonotype was recorded a few times. One base away lies a much larger clone, so this may be a sequencing read error. The rearrangement joins TRBV3-1 to TRBJ2-7; unclear D gene. Germline lookup yields CDR1 LGHDT and CDR2 YNNKEL (reference sequence). V dropped 7 bases and J dropped 3 bases, with 7 bases sitting between them. The CDR3 totals 11 residues. CDR3 nucleotides: TGTGCCAGCACCCTAGGCTACGAGCAGTACTTC. Translation gives CASTLGYEQYF.

V usage is TRBV6-6 and J usage is TRBJ2-5; the match to TRBD2 covers 14 bases. The CDR3 contains 14 residues. CDR1 is MNHNY and CDR2 is SVGAGI in the germline V gene (reference sequence). The J segment lost 11 bases and the V segment lost 2 bases, leaving 4 bases of the junction unmatched. The CDR3 DNA reads TGTGCCAGCAGTTACGGGACTAGCGGGAGTAGGCAGTACTTC. It specifies CASSYGTSGSRQYF.

This chain uses TRBV4-3 with TRBJ2-2; 7 positions agree with TRBD1. V lost 0 bases to trimming and J lost 6 bases; unmatched junction nucleotides: 10. Germline V gene sequence: CDR1 LGHNA, CDR2 YSLEER. This CDR3 comprises 17 residues. In DNA, the CDR3 is TGCGCCAGCAGCCAAGAGATTACGGGACAGAGGTCCGGGGAGCTGTTTTTT. This encodes CASSQEITGQRSGELFF.

This chain connects TRBV29-1 to TRBJ2-7, with 12 bases that match TRBD1. V lost 7 bases to trimming and J lost 5 bases; unmatched junction nucleotides: 6. Germline loops: CDR1 SQVTM, CDR2 ANQGSEA. The CDR3 sequence is 13 residues long. CDR3 sequence (DNA): TGCAGCGGACGGGACAGGGGGCGCGACGAGCAGTACTTC. Residues: CSGRDRGRDEQYF.

In its sample, this clonotype was seen many times. This chain uses TRBV24-1 with TRBJ2-1; 8 bases are a match to TRBD1. Germline CDR1 and CDR2: KGHDR and SFDVKD. Germline trimming cut 3 bases from V and 12 bases from J; bases unmatched to any gene: 12. The CDR3 contains 15 residues. CDR3 residues: CATSDTGTGPGGQFF. The CDR3 DNA sequence: TGTGCCACCAGTGATACCGGGACAGGCCCCGGGGGGCAGTTCTTC.

This clonotype was detected ten times or more. The rearrangement links TRBV5-1 to TRBJ2-2; D unresolved. Germline CDR1 SGHRS, CDR2 YFSETQ. V was trimmed by 5 bases and J by 4 bases, leaving 12 bases between them. The CDR3 covers 14 residues. For the CDR3, the DNA is TGCGCCAGCAGAGATCAACAGTCCACCGGGGAGCTGTTTTTT. Protein sequence: CASRDQQSTGELFF. Combining the CDR3 with reference TRBV5-1 and TRBJ2-2 gives the whole variable domain KAGVTQTPRYLIKTRGQQVTLSCSPISGHRSVSWYQQTPGQGLQFLFEYFSETQRNKGNFPGRFSGRQFSNSRSEMNVSTLELGDSALYLCASRDQQSTGELFFGEGSRLTVL.

This rearrangement joins TRBV6-5 to TRBJ2-5; D is unresolved. Germline CDR1 reads MNHEY; CDR2 reads SVGAGI. The germline V and J ends were trimmed by 5 bases and 11 bases, with 24 bases remaining between them. The length of the CDR3 is 15 residues. The CDR3 region is CASSPQKGSFNEQYF. The CDR3 DNA reads as TGTGCCAGCAGTCCTCAGAAGGGTTCGTTCAATGAGCAGTACTTC.